The 7 T cell receptor beta chains in this list originate from one sample, sequenced in a study of lymphopenia after photon versus proton radiotherapy. TCRdb keeps only in-frame clones here, not all; method: immunoSEQ multiplex PCR. The sample shows 15,000 to 20,000 clones, 86% of them seen only once. The specimen comprised peripheral blood, sampled from a patient treated with proton-based radiotherapy. These receptor sequences come from a man aged 70-80 years with pancreatic cancer.

This clone appeared a single time. The V and J genes are TRBV19 and TRBJ2-7; 7 nucleotides match TRBD1. Per the germline V gene, CDR1 is LNHDA and CDR2 is SQIVND (reference sequence). This CDR3 is 14 amino acids long. The ends lost 7 bases at V and 0 bases at J; junction bases unmatched: 6. For the CDR3, the DNA is TGTGCCAGTAAGGGGACAGAGAGCTCCTACGAGCAGTACTTC. This gives the protein CASKGTESSYEQYF.

V gene TRBV11-2 combines with J gene TRBJ2-5, with 7 bases matching TRBD1. The J segment lost 7 bases and the V segment lost 0 bases, leaving 8 bases of the junction unmatched. The CDR3 contains 15 residues. The germline CDR1 and CDR2 sequences are SGHAT and FQNNGV. CDR3 region: CASSLDLRQGATQYF. CDR3 DNA: TGTGCCAGCAGCTTAGATCTAAGACAGGGAGCGACCCAGTACTTC. Together with reference TRBV11-2 and TRBJ2-5, the CDR3 gives the full variable domain: EAGVAQSPRYKIIEKRQSVAFWCNPISGHATLYWYQQILGQGPKLLIQFQNNGVVDDSQLPKDRFSAERLKGVDSTLKIQPAKLEDSAVYLCASSLDLRQGATQYFGPGTRLLVL.

The chain uses TRBV7-2 and TRBJ2-7; D unresolved. Deletions cut 1 base from V and 2 bases from J, with 15 bases between. The CDR3 extends over 16 amino acids. Germline loops: CDR1 SGHTA, CDR2 FQGNSA. The CDR3 DNA sequence: TGTGCCAGCAGCTTAGGGCCCCTTTCCTCGGCCTACGAGCAGTACTTC. Its translation: CASSLGPLSSAYEQYF. The full variable domain, completed using reference TRBV7-2 and TRBJ2-7, is GAGVSQSPSNKVTEKGKDVELRCDPISGHTALYWYRQSLGQGLEFLIYFQGNSAPDKSGLPSDRFSAERTGGSVSTLTIQRTQQEDSAVYLCASSLGPLSSAYEQYFGPGTRLTVT.

This clone has a single count. J is TRBJ1-5 and V is TRBV2, with TRBD1 matching over 7 bases. Germline CDR1 reads SNHLY; CDR2 reads FYNNEI. The V gene end was trimmed by 9 bases and the J gene end by 4 bases; junction bases not matched to a gene: 6. There are 13 residues in the CDR3. The CDR3 sequence: CASKGQVNQPQHF. The DNA of the CDR3 is TGTGCCAGTAAAGGACAGGTTAATCAGCCCCAGCATTTT.

V usage is TRBV7-9 and J usage is TRBJ2-7; possibly TRBD1 for D (5 bases). The CDR3 length is 13 residues. The germline V gene encodes CDR1 SEHNR and CDR2 FQNEAQ (reference sequence). Trimming took off 8 bases at V and 9 bases at J, with 20 bases between the two ends. The CDR3 here is CASSEPGKVGQYF. CDR3 DNA: TGTGCCAGCTCCGAACCAGGGAAAGTCGGGCAGTACTTC. The whole variable domain, filled in from reference TRBV7-9 and TRBJ2-7, reads DTGVSQNPRHKITKRGQNVTFRCDPISEHNRLYWYRQTLGQGPEFLTYFQNEAQLEKSRLLSDRFSAERPKGSFSTLEIQRTEQGDSAMYLCASSEPGKVGQYFGPGTRLTVT.

The rearrangement links TRBV5-1 to TRBJ1-5; 7 nucleotides line up with TRBD1. The germline gives CDR1 SGHRS, CDR2 YFSETQ. The V segment lost 4 bases and the J segment 2 bases; nucleotides outside the gene matches: 6. This CDR3 has 15 amino acids. CDR3 region: CASSVTGLGNQPQHF. CDR3 in DNA: TGCGCCAGCAGCGTGACAGGGCTGGGCAATCAGCCCCAGCATTTT.

CDR3 sequence (DNA): TGTGCCAGCAGCCAAACGGGGGGGCCCGATCAAGAGACCCAGTACTTC. This encodes CASSQTGGPDQETQYF. The rearrangement uses TRBV4-2 and TRBJ2-5; 8 nucleotides match TRBD2. CDR1 is LGHNA, CDR2 YNFKEQ, per germline. The CDR3 runs to 16 residues. V dropped 2 bases and J dropped 2; count of bases not matched to a gene: 7.